These T cell receptor beta chains were read from a single sample in a study of beta chain features in type 1 diabetes. Only in-frame clones appear in the TCRdb table, and some are missing; sequencing was by immunoSEQ multiplex PCR. The sample has more than 130,000 clones; 6.9% are singletons. Sequencing was performed on central memory CD4+ T cells from blood. The receptors originated from a woman under 40 in good health. Both conserved end residues are part of each CDR3. A D gene is named only where the DNA matches it firmly. The listing skips clone size in some rows; elsewhere it reads once, few, many or a size class.

v_call	clone_size	j_call	d_call	cdr3_nt	cdr3_aa
TRBV27	many	TRBJ2-4	-	TGTGCCAGCAGTCTAGAGGGATACATTCAGTACTTC	CASSLEGYIQYF
TRBV7-8	few	TRBJ1-5	TRBD1	TGTGCCAGCAGCTTAGTGACAGGGGGGAATCAGCCCCAGCATTTT	CASSLVTGGNQPQHF
TRBV28	-	TRBJ1-5	-	TGTGCCAGCAGTCCCTGGGGGGATCAGCCCCAGCATTTT	CASSPWGDQPQHF
TRBV7-2	few	TRBJ1-2	-	TGTGCCAGCAGCTTCGGTCTCAGGGGCACCAACTATGGCTACACCTTC	CASSFGLRGTNYGYTF
TRBV2	many	TRBJ2-3	-	TGTGCCAGCAGCGACAGAGTTCCGACAGATACGCAGTATTTT	CASSDRVPTDTQYF
TRBV5-4	-	TRBJ1-3	TRBD1	TGTGCCAGCAGCTCCCGGGACAGGGACGGAAACACCATATATTTT	CASSSRDRDGNTIYF
TRBV30	few	TRBJ1-5	-	TGTGCCTGGAGTGCCGGACAGTTCAATCAGCCCCAGCATTTT	CAWSAGQFNQPQHF
TRBV9	few	TRBJ1-1	TRBD1	TGTGCCAGCAGCAAGCGACAGGGGAACACTGAAGCTTTCTTT	CASSKRQGNTEAFF
TRBV4-3	-	TRBJ1-1	-	TGCGCCAGCAGCCAACAGGTGAACACTGAAGTTTTCTTT	CASSQQVNTEVFF
TRBV29-1	-	TRBJ1-2	-	TGCAGCGGGGGGGGGCAGAGTGGCTACACCTTC	CSGGGQSGYTF
TRBV28	-	TRBJ1-2	-	TGTGCCAGCAGTCCCTCTAACTATGGCTACACCTTC	CASSPSNYGYTF
TRBV7-9	few	TRBJ2-3	TRBD2	TGTGCCAGCAGCTCGCGGACTAGCGATTACACAGATACGCAGTATTTT	CASSSRTSDYTDTQYF
TRBV6-6	-	TRBJ2-7	TRBD1	TGTGCCAGCAGTTCGGGACAGGGCTCTAGCGAGCAGTACTTC	CASSSGQGSSEQYF
TRBV19	few	TRBJ2-4	-	TGTGCCAGTAGTCCCCTGGCGGGACCTCTCAAAAACATTCAGTACTTC	CASSPLAGPLKNIQYF